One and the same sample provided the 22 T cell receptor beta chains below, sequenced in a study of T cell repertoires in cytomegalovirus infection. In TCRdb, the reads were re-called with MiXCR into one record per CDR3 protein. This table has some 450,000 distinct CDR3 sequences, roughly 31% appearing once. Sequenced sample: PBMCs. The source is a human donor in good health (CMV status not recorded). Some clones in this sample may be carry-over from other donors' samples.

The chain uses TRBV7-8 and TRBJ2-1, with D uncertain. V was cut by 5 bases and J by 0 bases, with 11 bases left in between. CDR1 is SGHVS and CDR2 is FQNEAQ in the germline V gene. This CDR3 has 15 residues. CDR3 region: CASSLSKNSYNEQFF. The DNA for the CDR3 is TGTGCCAGCAGCCTGAGTAAGAACTCCTACAATGAGCAGTTCTTC.

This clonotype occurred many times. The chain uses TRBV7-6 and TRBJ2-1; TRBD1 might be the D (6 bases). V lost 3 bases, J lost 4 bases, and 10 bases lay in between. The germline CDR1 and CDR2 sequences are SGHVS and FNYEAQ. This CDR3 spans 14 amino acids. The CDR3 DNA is TGTGCCAGCAGCTTTGCAGGGGATTACAATGAGCAGTTCTTC. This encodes CASSFAGDYNEQFF.

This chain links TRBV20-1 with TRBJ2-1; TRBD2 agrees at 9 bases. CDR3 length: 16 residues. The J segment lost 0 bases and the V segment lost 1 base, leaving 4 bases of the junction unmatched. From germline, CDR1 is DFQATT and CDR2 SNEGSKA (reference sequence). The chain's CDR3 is CSARGGGGGSYNEQFF. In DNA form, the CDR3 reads TGCAGTGCTAGAGGCGGCGGGGGGGGCTCCTACAATGAGCAGTTCTTC.

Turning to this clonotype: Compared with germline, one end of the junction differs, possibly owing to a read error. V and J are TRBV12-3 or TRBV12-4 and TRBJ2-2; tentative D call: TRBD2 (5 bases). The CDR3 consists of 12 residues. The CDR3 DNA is TGTGCCAGCAGTTTGGGTACCGGGGATATTGTTTTT. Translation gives CASSLGTGDIVF.

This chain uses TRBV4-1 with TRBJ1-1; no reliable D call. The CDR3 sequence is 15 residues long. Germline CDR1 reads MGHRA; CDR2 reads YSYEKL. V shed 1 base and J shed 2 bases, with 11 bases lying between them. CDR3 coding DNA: TGCGCCAGCAGCCAAGTGGAACCGACAAACACTGAAGCTTTCTTT. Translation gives CASSQVEPTNTEAFF.

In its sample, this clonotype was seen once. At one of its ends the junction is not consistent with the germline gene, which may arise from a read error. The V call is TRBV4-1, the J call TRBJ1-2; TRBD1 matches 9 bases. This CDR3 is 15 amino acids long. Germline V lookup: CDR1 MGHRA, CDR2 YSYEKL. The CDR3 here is CSSSQEGTGNYGYTF. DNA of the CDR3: TGCTCCAGCAGCCAAGAGGGGACAGGGAACTATGGCTACACCTTC.

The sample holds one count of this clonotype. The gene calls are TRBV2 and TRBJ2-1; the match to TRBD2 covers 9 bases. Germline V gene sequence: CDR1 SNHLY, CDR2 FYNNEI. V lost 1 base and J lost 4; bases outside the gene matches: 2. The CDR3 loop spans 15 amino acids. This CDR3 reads CASSEEAGGYNEQFF. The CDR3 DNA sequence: TGTGCCAGCAGTGAAGAAGCGGGGGGATACAATGAGCAGTTCTTC.

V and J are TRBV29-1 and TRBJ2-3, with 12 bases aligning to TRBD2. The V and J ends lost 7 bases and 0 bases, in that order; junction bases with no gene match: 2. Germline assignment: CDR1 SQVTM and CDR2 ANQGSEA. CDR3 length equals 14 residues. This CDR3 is CSGGLAGSTDTQYF. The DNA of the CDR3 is TGCAGCGGCGGACTAGCGGGAAGCACAGATACGCAGTATTTT.

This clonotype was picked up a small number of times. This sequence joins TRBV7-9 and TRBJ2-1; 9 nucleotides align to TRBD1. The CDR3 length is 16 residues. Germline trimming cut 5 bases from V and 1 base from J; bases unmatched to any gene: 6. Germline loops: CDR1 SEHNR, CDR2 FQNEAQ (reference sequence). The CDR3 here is CASSPRDRESYNEQFF. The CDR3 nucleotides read TGTGCCAGCAGCCCCCGGGACAGGGAATCCTACAATGAGCAGTTCTTC.

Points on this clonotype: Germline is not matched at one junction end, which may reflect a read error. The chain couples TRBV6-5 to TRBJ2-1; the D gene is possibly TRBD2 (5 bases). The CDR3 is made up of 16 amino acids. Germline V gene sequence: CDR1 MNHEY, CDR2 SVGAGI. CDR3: CARSTRLASGYNEQFF. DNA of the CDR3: TGTGCCCGCAGCACCCGGTTGGCCAGCGGCTACAATGAGCAGTTCTTC.

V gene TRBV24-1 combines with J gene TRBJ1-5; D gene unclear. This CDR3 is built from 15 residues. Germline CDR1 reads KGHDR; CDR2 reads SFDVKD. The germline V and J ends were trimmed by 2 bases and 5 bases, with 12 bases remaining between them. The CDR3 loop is CATSDSKDGDQPQHF. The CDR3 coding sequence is TGTGCCACCAGTGATTCTAAGGACGGCGATCAGCCCCAGCATTTT.

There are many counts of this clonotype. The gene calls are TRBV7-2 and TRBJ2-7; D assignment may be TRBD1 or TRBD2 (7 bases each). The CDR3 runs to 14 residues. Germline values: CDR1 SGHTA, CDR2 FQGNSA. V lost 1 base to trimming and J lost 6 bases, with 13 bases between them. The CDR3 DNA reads TGTGCCAGCAGCTTAGGCGGCAGGGGGGGCGAGCAGTACTTC. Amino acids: CASSLGGRGGEQYF. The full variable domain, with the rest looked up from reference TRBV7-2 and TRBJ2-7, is GAGVSQSPSNKVTEKGKDVELRCDPISGHTALYWYRQSLGQGLEFLIYFQGNSAPDKSGLPSDRFSAERTGGSVSTLTIQRTQQEDSAVYLCASSLGGRGGEQYFGPGTRLTVT.

This CDR3 is CSASPSGPYEQYF. In DNA, the CDR3 is TGCAGTGCAAGCCCGAGCGGGCCCTACGAGCAGTACTTC. The chain employs TRBV20-1 and TRBJ2-7; D may be TRBD2 (6 bases). CDR3 length equals 13 residues. The V gene lost 6 bases and the J gene lost 2 bases, with 14 bases spanning the gap. The germline CDR1 and CDR2 sequences are DFQATT and SNEGSKA (reference sequence).

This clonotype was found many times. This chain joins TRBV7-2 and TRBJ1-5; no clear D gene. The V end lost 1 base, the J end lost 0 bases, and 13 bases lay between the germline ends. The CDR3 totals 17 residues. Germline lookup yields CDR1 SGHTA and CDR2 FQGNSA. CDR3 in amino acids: CASSLVPGQDSNQPQHF. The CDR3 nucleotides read TGTGCCAGCAGCTTAGTTCCGGGCCAAGATAGCAATCAGCCCCAGCATTTT.

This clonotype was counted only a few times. CDR3 sequence: CASSRAGLAGETQYF. The DNA for the CDR3 is TGTGCCAGCAGCCGGGCGGGACTAGCGGGCGAGACCCAGTACTTC. The chain joins TRBV11-2 to TRBJ2-5; 12 positions agree with TRBD2. The CDR3 has 15 residues. V lost 5 bases, J lost 5 bases, and 6 bases stayed unmatched. CDR1 and CDR2 (germline): SGHAT, FQNNGV.

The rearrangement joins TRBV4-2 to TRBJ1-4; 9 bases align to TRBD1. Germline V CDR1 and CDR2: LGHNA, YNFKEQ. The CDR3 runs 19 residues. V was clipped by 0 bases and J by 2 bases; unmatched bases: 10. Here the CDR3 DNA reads TGTGCCAGCAGCCAAGATTTGGGGGACAGGGCGTCGACTAATGAAAAACTGTTTTTT. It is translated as CASSQDLGDRASTNEKLFF.

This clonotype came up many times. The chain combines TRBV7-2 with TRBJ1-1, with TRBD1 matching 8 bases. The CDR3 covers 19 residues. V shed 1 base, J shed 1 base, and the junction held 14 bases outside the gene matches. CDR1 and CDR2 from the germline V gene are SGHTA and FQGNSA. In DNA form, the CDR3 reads TGTGCCAGCAGCTTAGTAACCGGACAGGGAAGTCGGAAGAACACTGAAGCTTTCTTT. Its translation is CASSLVTGQGSRKNTEAFF.

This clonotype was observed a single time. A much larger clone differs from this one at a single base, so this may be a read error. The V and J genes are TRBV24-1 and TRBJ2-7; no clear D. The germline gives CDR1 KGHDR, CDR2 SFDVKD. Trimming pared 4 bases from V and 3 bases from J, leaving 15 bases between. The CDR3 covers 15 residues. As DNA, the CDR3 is TGTGCCACCAGTGACAACGTCACCGGCCTCTACGAGCAGTACTTC. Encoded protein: CATSDNVTGLYEQYF.

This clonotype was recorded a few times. The CDR3 spells CAISEGRGTVSPLHF. In DNA, the CDR3 is TGTGCCATCAGCGAGGGTAGAGGCACGGTTTCACCCCTCCACTTT. The V gene is TRBV10-3, the J gene TRBJ1-6; D is unclear. The V and J ends lost 6 bases and 9 bases respectively, with 18 bases between them. The germline gives CDR1 ENHRY, CDR2 SYGVKD. This CDR3 is built from 15 residues.

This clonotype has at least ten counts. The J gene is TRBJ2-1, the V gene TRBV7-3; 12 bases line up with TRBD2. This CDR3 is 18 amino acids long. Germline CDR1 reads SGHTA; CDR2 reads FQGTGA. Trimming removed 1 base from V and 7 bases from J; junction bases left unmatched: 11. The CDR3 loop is CASSLILLAGGQRNEQFF. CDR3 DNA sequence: TGTGCCAGCAGCTTAATCCTCCTAGCGGGGGGGCAGAGGAATGAGCAGTTCTTC.

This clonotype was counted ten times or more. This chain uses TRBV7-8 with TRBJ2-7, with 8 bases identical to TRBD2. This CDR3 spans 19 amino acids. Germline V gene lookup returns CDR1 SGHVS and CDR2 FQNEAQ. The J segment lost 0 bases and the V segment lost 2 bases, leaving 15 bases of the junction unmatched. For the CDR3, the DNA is TGTGCCAGCAGCTTATCGCGGGTCCCGGGGGGGGGAAACTCCTACGAGCAGTACTTC. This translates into CASSLSRVPGGGNSYEQYF.

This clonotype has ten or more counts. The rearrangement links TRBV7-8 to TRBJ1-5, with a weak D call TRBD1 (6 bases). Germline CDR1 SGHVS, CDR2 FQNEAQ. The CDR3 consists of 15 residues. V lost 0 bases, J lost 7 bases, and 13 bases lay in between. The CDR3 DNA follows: TGTGCCAGCAGCTTAGCAGCAGGGGTGGGCCAGCCCCAGCATTTT. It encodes CASSLAAGVGQPQHF.